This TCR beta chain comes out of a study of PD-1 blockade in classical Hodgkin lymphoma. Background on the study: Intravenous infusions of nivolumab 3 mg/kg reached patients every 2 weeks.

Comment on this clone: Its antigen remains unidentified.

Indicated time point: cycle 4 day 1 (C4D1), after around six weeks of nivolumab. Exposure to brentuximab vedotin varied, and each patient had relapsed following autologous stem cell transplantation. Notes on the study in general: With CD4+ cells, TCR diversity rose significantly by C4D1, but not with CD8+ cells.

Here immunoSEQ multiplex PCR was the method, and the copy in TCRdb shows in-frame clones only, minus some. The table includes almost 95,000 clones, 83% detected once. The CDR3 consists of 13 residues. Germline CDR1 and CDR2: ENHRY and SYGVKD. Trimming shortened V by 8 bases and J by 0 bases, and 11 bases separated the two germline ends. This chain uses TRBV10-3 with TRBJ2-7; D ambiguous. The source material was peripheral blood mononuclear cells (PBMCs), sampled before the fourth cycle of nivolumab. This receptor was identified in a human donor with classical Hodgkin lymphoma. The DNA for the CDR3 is TGTGCCATCTCGGACGGTTACTCCTACGAGCAGTACTTC. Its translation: CAISDGYSYEQYF.